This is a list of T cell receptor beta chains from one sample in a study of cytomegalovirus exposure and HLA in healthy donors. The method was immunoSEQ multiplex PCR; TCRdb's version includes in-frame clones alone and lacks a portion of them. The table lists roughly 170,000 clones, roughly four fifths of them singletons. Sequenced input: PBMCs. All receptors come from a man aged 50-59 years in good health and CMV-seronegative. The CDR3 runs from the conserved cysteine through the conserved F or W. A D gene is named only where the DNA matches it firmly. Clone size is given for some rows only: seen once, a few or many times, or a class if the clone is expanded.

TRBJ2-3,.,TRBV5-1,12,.,CASSLVEDTQYF,TGCGCCAGCAGCTTGGTAGAAGATACGCAGTATTTT
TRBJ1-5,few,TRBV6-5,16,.,CASSYPQEYSNQPQHF,TGTGCCAGCAGTTACCCCCAGGAATATAGCAATCAGCCCCAGCATTTT
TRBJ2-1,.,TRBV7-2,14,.,CASSGAGRNNEQFF,TGTGCCAGCTCGGGCGCGGGAAGGAACAATGAGCAGTTCTTC
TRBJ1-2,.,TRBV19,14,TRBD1,CASSMDGQGYGYTF,TGTGCCAGTAGTATGGACGGACAGGGCTATGGCTACACCTTC
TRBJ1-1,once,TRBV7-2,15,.,CASSTHGLGGAEAFF,TGTGCCAGCAGCACCCACGGGTTGGGGGGAGCTGAAGCTTTCTTT
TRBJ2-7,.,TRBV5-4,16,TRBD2,CASSLGLTSAPYEQYF,TGTGCCAGCAGCTTGGGGCTTACTAGCGCTCCCTACGAGCAGTACTTC
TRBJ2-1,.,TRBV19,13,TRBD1,CASRQGVYNEQFF,TGTGCCAGTAGACAGGGGGTTTACAATGAGCAGTTCTTC
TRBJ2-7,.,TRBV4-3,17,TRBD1,CASSQELKGAEAYEQYF,TGCGCCAGCAGCCAAGAGCTTAAGGGGGCCGAGGCCTACGAGCAGTACTTC
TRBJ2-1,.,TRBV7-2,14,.,CASSPLATYNEQFF,TGTGCCAGCAGCCCGCTGGCCACGTACAATGAGCAGTTCTTC
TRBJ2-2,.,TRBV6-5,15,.,CASSYATTYRRELFF,TGTGCCAGCAGTTACGCGACTACTTATCGCCGGGAGCTGTTTTTT
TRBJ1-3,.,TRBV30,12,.,CAWSWDTDTIYF,TGTGCCTGGAGCTGGGACACTGACACCATATATTTT
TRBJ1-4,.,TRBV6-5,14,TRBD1,CASSYTPGQKKLFF,TGTGCCAGCAGTTACACACCGGGACAGAAAAAACTGTTTTTT
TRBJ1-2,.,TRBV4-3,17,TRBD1,CASSQAPPGTGGYGYTF,TGCGCCAGCAGCCAAGCCCCGCCGGGGACAGGGGGCTATGGCTACACCTTC
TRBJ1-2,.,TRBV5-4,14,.,CASSSFRTAYGYTF,TGTGCCAGCAGCTCATTCAGGACAGCCTATGGCTACACCTTC
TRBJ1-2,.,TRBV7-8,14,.,CASSSTPGVGGYTF,TGTGCCAGCAGCTCTACTCCGGGAGTGGGAGGCTACACCTTC
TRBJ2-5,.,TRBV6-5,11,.,CASSSRETQYF,TGTGCCAGCAGTTCGCGGGAGACCCAGTACTTC
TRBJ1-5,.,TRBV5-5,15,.,CASSLSWQINQPQHF,TGTGCCAGCAGCTTGTCTTGGCAGATAAATCAGCCCCAGCATTTT
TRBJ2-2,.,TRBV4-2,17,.,CASSPRPRGGLTGELFF,TGTGCCAGCAGCCCCAGACCGCGGGGAGGTTTAACCGGGGAGCTGTTTTTT
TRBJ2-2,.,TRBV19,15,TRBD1,CASSRGQTNTGELFF,TGTGCCAGTAGTAGGGGACAGACTAACACCGGGGAGCTGTTTTTT
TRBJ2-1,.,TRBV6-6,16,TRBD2,CASSSRLAGDYNEQFF,TGTGCCAGCAGTTCAAGACTAGCGGGGGACTACAATGAGCAGTTCTTC
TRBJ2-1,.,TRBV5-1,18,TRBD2,CASSRTGRGTSVVREQFF,TGCGCCAGCAGCCGGACAGGGAGAGGGACTAGCGTAGTGAGGGAGCAGTTCTTC
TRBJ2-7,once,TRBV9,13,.,CASSGPPGYEQYF,TGTGCCAGCAGCGGCCCTCCGGGCTACGAGCAGTACTTC
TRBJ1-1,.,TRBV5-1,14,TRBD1,CASSREGAYTEAFF,TGCGCCAGCAGCCGGGAGGGGGCCTACACTGAAGCTTTCTTT
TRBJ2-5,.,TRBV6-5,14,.,CASSRYGGQETQYF,TGTGCCAGCAGTCGGTACGGGGGCCAAGAGACCCAGTACTTC
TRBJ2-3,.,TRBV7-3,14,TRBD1,CASSLTGSTDTQYF,TGTGCCAGCAGCTTGACAGGGTCCACAGATACGCAGTATTTT
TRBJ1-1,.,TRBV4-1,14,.,CASSQELRTSEAFF,TGCGCCAGCAGCCAAGAGCTCCGGACATCTGAGGCTTTCTTT
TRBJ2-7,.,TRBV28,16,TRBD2,CASSPSSGRRRYEQYF,TGTGCCAGCAGTCCCAGTAGCGGGAGAAGGAGGTACGAGCAGTACTTC
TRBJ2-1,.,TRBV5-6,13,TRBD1,CASTRQGGNEQFF,TGTGCCAGCACCCGACAGGGGGGCAATGAGCAGTTCTTC
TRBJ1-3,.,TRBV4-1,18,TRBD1,CASSQRGQSTGPGNTIYF,TGCGCCAGCAGTCAAAGGGGACAGTCGACCGGGCCTGGAAACACCATATATTTT
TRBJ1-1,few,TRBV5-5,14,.,CASSLEGTSTEAFF,TGTGCCAGCAGCTTGGAGGGGACAAGCACTGAAGCTTTCTTT
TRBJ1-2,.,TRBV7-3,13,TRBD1,CASSRDRGDGYTF,TGTGCCAGCAGCCGCGACAGGGGGGATGGCTACACCTTC
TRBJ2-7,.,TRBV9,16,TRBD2,CASSLAGTSASYEQYF,TGTGCCAGCAGCCTCGCCGGGACTAGCGCCTCCTACGAGCAGTACTTC
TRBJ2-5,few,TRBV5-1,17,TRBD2,CASSSPRGLAEQETQYF,TGCGCCAGCAGCTCCCCCCGGGGACTAGCGGAACAAGAGACCCAGTACTTC
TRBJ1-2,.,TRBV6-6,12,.,CASSYSEGRYTF,TGTGCCAGCAGTTACTCGGAGGGAAGGTACACCTTC
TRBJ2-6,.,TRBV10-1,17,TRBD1,CASRGDRDRSGANVLTF,TGCGCCAGCAGGGGGGACAGGGATCGTTCTGGGGCCAACGTCCTGACTTTC
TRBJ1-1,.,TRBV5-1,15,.,CASSLWANENTEAFF,TGCGCCAGCAGCTTGTGGGCCAACGAGAACACTGAAGCTTTCTTT
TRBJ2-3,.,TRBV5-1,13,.,CASSVSSTDTQYF,TGCGCCAGCAGTGTTAGTAGCACAGATACGCAGTATTTT
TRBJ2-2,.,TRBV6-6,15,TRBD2,CASRGLAGGTGELFF,TGTGCCAGCAGGGGACTAGCGGGAGGCACCGGGGAGCTGTTTTTT
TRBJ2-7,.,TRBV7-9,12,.,CASSLARYEQYF,TGTGCCAGCAGCTTAGCTCGGTACGAGCAGTACTTC
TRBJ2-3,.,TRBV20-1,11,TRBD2,CRGGVTDTQYF,TGCAGGGGGGGGGTCACAGATACGCAGTATTTT
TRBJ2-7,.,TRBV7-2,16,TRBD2,CASSFGLAARVYEQYF,TGTGCCAGCAGTTTCGGACTAGCGGCGAGGGTGTACGAGCAGTACTTC
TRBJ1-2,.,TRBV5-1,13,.,CASSPGENYGYTF,TGCGCCAGCAGCCCTGGAGAGAACTATGGCTACACCTTC
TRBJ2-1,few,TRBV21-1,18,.,CASSKTLDEAGDYNEQFF,TGTGCCAGCAGCAAAACCCTCGACGAAGCGGGGGACTACAATGAGCAGTTCTTC
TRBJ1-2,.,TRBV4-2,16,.,CASSQERQAFLYGYTF,TGTGCCAGCAGCCAAGAACGACAGGCCTTCCTCTATGGCTACACCTTC
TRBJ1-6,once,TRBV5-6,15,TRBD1,CASSSWTGYFSPLHF,TGTGCCAGCAGCTCGTGGACAGGGTATTTCTCACCCCTCCACTTT
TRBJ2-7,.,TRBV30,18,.,CAWISHGNLPGTSNEQYF,TGTGCCTGGATCTCGCACGGGAACCTTCCGGGCACGTCCAACGAGCAGTACTTC
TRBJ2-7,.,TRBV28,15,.,CASSPRGGSSYEQYF,TGTGCCAGCAGCCCTCGCGGGGGCAGCTCCTACGAGCAGTACTTC
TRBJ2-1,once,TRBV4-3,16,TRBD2,CASSQVSGRRDNEQFF,TGCGCCAGCAGCCAAGTTAGCGGGAGACGGGACAATGAGCAGTTCTTC